What follows describes a single T cell receptor beta chain. V lost 4 bases to trimming and J lost 6 bases; unmatched junction nucleotides: 11. The CDR3 sequence is 15 residues long. The germline gives CDR1 SGHDT, CDR2 YYEEEE. The assay was immunoSEQ multiplex PCR, and TCRdb's table has in-frame clones only and misses some. This sample yields under 70,000 clones, of which 88% are seen a single time; roughly 3.8% belongs to the top ten. The data derive from a study of control samples from healthy donors and cancer patients. The receptor was derived from a man aged 45-65 years in good health. The specimen was blood. This chain links TRBV5-6 with TRBJ2-7; 9 bases match TRBD1. The CDR3 protein is CASSLRRGTGTEQYF. In DNA, the CDR3 is TGTGCCAGCAGCCTTAGAAGGGGGACAGGGACCGAGCAGTACTTC.